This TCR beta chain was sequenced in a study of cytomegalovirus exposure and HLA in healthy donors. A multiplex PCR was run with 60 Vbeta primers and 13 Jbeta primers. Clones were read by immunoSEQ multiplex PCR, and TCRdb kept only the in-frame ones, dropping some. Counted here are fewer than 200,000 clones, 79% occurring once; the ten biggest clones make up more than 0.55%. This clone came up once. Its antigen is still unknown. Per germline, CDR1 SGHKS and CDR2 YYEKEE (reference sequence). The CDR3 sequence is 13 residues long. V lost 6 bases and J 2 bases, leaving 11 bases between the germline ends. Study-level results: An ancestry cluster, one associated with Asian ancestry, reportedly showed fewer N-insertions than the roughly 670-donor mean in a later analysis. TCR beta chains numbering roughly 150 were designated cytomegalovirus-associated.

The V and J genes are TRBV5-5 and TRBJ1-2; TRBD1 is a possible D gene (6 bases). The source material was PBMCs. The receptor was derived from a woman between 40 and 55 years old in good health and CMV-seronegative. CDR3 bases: TGTGCCAGCAACGAAGGACAGAACTATGGCTACACCTTC. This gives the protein CASNEGQNYGYTF.